Presented here are 26 T cell receptor beta chains from one specimen sequenced in a study of Graves' ophthalmopathy and Graves' hyperthyroidism. Amplification from RNA transcripts yielded the TCR beta CDR3 regions. RT-PCR with HTBI primers came first, then second-round multiplex PCR. MiXCR, applied by TCRdb to the multiplex PCR reads, yields one record per CDR3 protein. The sample shows roughly 600,000 distinct CDR3 sequences, roughly 39% of them seen only once. Sequenced sample: peripheral blood or thyroid tissue (not recorded which). The receptors come from an adult man with Graves' hyperthyroidism.

This sequence joins TRBV29-1 and TRBJ1-5; D uncertain. Germline assignment: CDR1 SQVTM and CDR2 ANQGSEA. V gave up 8 bases and J gave up 2 bases, with 10 bases separating them. The CDR3 sequence is 12 residues long. The CDR3 loop is CSFFPGNQPQHF. Written as DNA, the CDR3 is TGCAGCTTTTTCCCAGGCAATCAGCCCCAGCATTTT.

As for this clonotype: A much larger clone differs from this one at a single base, so this may be a read error. The V and J genes are TRBV7-2 and TRBJ2-5; 8 bases match TRBD2. CDR1 SGHTA and CDR2 FQGNSA come from the germline V gene. This CDR3 has 14 amino acids. The J segment lost 1 base and the V segment lost 8 bases, leaving 6 bases of the junction unmatched. The CDR3 nucleotides are TGTGCCAGCGGCAATAGCGGGACCCAAGAGACCCAGTACTTC. Amino acids: CASGNSGTQETQYF.

This clonotype has a handful of counts. The chain links TRBV6-5 to TRBJ1-1; possibly TRBD1 for D (5 bases). Germline loops: CDR1 MNHEY, CDR2 SVGAGI. The length of the CDR3 is 14 residues. Between the trimmed V and J ends, which lost 6 bases and 6 bases, there was a span of 17 bases. As DNA, the CDR3 is TGTGCCAGCAGAAGAGGGTCGACAGTTCCTGAAGCTTTCTTT. This sequence encodes CASRRGSTVPEAFF.

The chain links TRBV2 to TRBJ1-1; D possibly corresponds to TRBD1 (5 bases). The germline V gene has CDR1 SNHLY and CDR2 FYNNEI. The CDR3 runs 14 residues. V was shortened by 6 bases and J by 2 bases, with 13 bases between the two germline ends. The CDR3 loop reads CASSARQTNTEAFF. CDR3 DNA: TGTGCCAGCAGCGCCCGACAGACTAACACTGAAGCTTTCTTT.

This clonotype occurred many times. This chain joins TRBV2 and TRBJ2-6, with D perhaps TRBD1 (6 bases). There are 18 residues in the CDR3. The V end lost 8 bases, the J end lost 0 bases, and 20 bases lay between the germline ends. Per germline, CDR1 SNHLY and CDR2 FYNNEI. CDR3 region: CASGPEWGHFSGANVLTF. CDR3 coding DNA: TGTGCCAGCGGCCCCGAGTGGGGACACTTCTCTGGGGCCAACGTCCTGACTTTC.

This clonotype appeared a few times. V usage is TRBV6-5 and J usage is TRBJ1-2; TRBD1 matches 10 bases. This CDR3 contains 16 residues. The J segment lost 4 bases and the V segment lost 3 bases, leaving 8 bases of the junction unmatched. The germline CDR1 and CDR2 sequences are MNHEY and SVGAGI. The CDR3: CASSYTRDRGGYGYTF. Here the CDR3 DNA reads TGTGCCAGCAGTTATACAAGGGACAGGGGCGGCTATGGCTACACCTTC.

This clonotype was recorded a few times. This chain connects TRBV7-8 to TRBJ2-5; D is perhaps TRBD2 (5 bases). The CDR3 contains 14 residues. The V and J ends lost 5 bases and 7 bases respectively, with 17 bases between them. Germline V lookup: CDR1 SGHVS, CDR2 FQNEAQ. The CDR3 coding sequence is TGTGCCAGCAGCCAAGATTCGGACTCTGTGACCCAGTACTTC. Translated: CASSQDSDSVTQYF.

Comments on this clonotype: This may arise from a read error, as a much more abundant clone is one base away. The chain recombines TRBV27 with TRBJ1-6; D ambiguous. This CDR3 comprises 12 residues. From germline, CDR1 is MNHEY and CDR2 SMNVEV (reference sequence). Deletions cut 8 bases from V and 10 bases from J, with 12 bases between. CDR3 loop: CASCKVGSPLHF. CDR3 bases: TGTGCCAGCTGCAAAGTGGGATCACCCCTCCACTTT.

This clonotype was counted at least ten times. The CDR3 region is CASSQQGLGGYTF. The CDR3 coding sequence is TGTGCCAGCAGCCAACAGGGGCTCGGTGGCTACACCTTC. V usage is TRBV7-9 and J usage is TRBJ1-2; TRBD1 matches 7 bases. CDR3 size: 13 residues. V was pared by 5 bases and J by 7 bases, with 7 bases of the junction left unmatched. CDR1 SEHNR and CDR2 FQNEAQ come from the germline V gene (reference sequence).

This clonotype appeared many times. This chain connects TRBV7-6 to TRBJ2-2; TRBD1 is a possible D gene (6 bases). Trimming removed 4 bases from V and 1 base from J, with 10 bases in between. The CDR3 has 15 residues. CDR1 is SGHVS and CDR2 is FNYEAQ in the germline V gene. The chain's CDR3 is CASSSPGQNTGELFF. Written as DNA, the CDR3 is TGTGCCAGCAGCTCCCCGGGACAGAACACCGGGGAGCTGTTTTTT.

As concerns this clonotype: A read error is possible here, since a much larger clone lies one base away. The chain combines TRBV7-2 with TRBJ1-5; D is unresolved. Germline V CDR1 and CDR2: SGHTA, FQGNSA. The CDR3 is made up of 15 amino acids. CDR3 residues: CANSLNLYSNQPQHF. The DNA of the CDR3 is TGTGCCAACAGCTTAAACCTCTATAGCAATCAGCCCCAGCATTTT. Together with reference TRBV7-2 and TRBJ1-5, the CDR3 gives the full variable domain: GAGVSQSPSNKVTEKGKDVELRCDPISGHTALYWYRQSLGQGLEFLIYFQGNSAPDKSGLPSDRFSAERTGGSVSTLTIQRTQQEDSAVYLCANSLNLYSNQPQHFGDGTRLSIL.

This clonotype was counted ten times or more. The V call is TRBV11-1, the J call TRBJ2-7, with no clear D. This CDR3 comprises 14 residues. Deletions cut 3 bases from V and 1 base from J, with 10 bases between. From germline, CDR1 is SGHAT and CDR2 FQDESV (reference sequence). The CDR3 sequence is CASSFSHRSYEQYF. The CDR3 DNA follows: TGTGCCAGCAGCTTTTCCCACAGATCCTACGAGCAGTACTTC.

This clonotype was seen many times. The gene calls are TRBV29-1 and TRBJ2-2; a weak D match, TRBD1 (5 bases). Trimming cost V 6 bases and J 2 bases, with 16 bases left between them. CDR1 is SQVTM, CDR2 ANQGSEA, per germline. CDR3 length equals 15 residues. In nucleotides, the CDR3 is TGCAGCGTGGAACAGGCTGGGGTAAACACCGGGGAGCTGTTTTTT. Its translation is CSVEQAGVNTGELFF.

The chain uses TRBV14 and TRBJ1-2, with 10 bases lining up with TRBD1. The CDR3 spans 14 residues. Germline V CDR1 and CDR2: SGHDN, FVKESK. With 4 bases clipped from V and 7 bases from J, the junction kept 6 bases outside the gene matches. The DNA of the CDR3 is TGTGCCAGCAGCCGCAGACAGGGGGCGCCTGGCTACACCTTC. Its protein is CASSRRQGAPGYTF.

This clonotype was observed many times. The rearrangement uses TRBV14 and TRBJ1-1, with a tentative D call TRBD1 (6 bases). The V end was cut by 4 bases, the J end by 5 bases, with 14 bases between. This CDR3 contains 14 residues. Germline V gene sequence: CDR1 SGHDN, CDR2 FVKESK. CDR3 residues: CASSPFIRGTEAFF. The CDR3 nucleotides read TGTGCCAGCAGCCCTTTCATCAGGGGTACTGAAGCTTTCTTT.

This clonotype was counted at least ten times. This chain links TRBV19 with TRBJ1-5; tentative D call: TRBD1 (5 bases). Between the trimmed V and J ends, which lost 5 bases and 0 bases, there was a span of 14 bases. Germline loops: CDR1 LNHDA, CDR2 SQIVND (reference sequence). The CDR3 is 16 residues long. This CDR3 reads CASSGAGGVSNQPQHF. The DNA of the CDR3 is TGTGCCAGTAGTGGCGCCGGGGGGGTTAGCAATCAGCCCCAGCATTTT.

The V gene is TRBV29-1, the J gene TRBJ2-7; tentative D call: TRBD1 (5 bases). Trimming took 2 bases from V and 7 from J, leaving 12 bases between them. The CDR3 runs 12 residues. Per the germline V gene, CDR1 is SQVTM and CDR2 is ANQGSEA. CDR3 coding DNA: TGCAGCGTTGAACAACAGGTCAATGAGCAGTACTTC. Its translation is CSVEQQVNEQYF.

Of note for this clonotype: This could be a read error, since a much larger clone is one nucleotide away. The J gene is TRBJ2-5, the V gene TRBV7-2; D unresolved. Germline V gene sequence: CDR1 SGHTA, CDR2 FQGNSA. The CDR3 contains 14 residues. Trimming stripped 5 bases from V and 5 bases from J, with 15 bases between. CDR3 in amino acids: CASSHPGPAETQYF. As DNA, the CDR3 is TGTGCCAGCAGCCATCCCGGACCAGCTGAGACCCAGTACTTC.

Many counts were recorded for this clonotype. V gene TRBV29-1 combines with J gene TRBJ2-5; D is ambiguous. V was pared by 6 bases and J by 4 bases, with 21 bases between. CDR1 is SQVTM, CDR2 ANQGSEA, per germline. The CDR3 loop spans 15 amino acids. Here the CDR3 DNA reads TGCAGCGTCCACCGCCCGGTAGGTGGTAGAGAGACCCAGTACTTC. Translated: CSVHRPVGGRETQYF.

As for this clonotype: One end of the junction does not line up with germline, which may come from a read error. This chain joins TRBV20-1 and TRBJ2-7; possibly TRBD2 for D (5 bases). This CDR3 spans 15 amino acids. The germline V gene has CDR1 DFQATT and CDR2 SNEGSKA (reference sequence). This CDR3 is CSARDLFSGRYERFF. The DNA of the CDR3 is TGCAGTGCTAGAGATCTCTTCAGCGGAAGGTATGAGCGGTTCTTC.

The chain is built from TRBV2 and TRBJ2-1; 9 bases agree with TRBD2. J gave up 0 bases and V 7 bases, and 10 bases lay outside the gene matches. CDR1 is SNHLY and CDR2 is FYNNEI in the germline V gene. The CDR3 is made up of 17 amino acids. In DNA, the CDR3 is TGTGCCAGCACCTTGGACCTAGCGGGGAGCTCCTACAATGAGCAGTTCTTC. Encoded protein: CASTLDLAGSSYNEQFF.

This clonotype was recorded a few times. The chain couples TRBV18 to TRBJ2-7, with D possibly being TRBD2 (6 bases). V lost 2 bases and J 3 bases, leaving 14 bases between the germline ends. Germline loops: CDR1 KGHSH, CDR2 LQKENI. The CDR3 is made up of 15 amino acids. The CDR3 region is CASSPRLAHSYEQYF. As DNA, the CDR3 is TGTGCCAGCTCACCAAGGCTAGCGCATAGCTACGAGCAGTACTTC.

Worth noting for this clonotype: A much larger clone is a single base away; this may be a read error. The chain has TRBV6-6 and TRBJ1-1; TRBD1 agrees at 10 bases. The CDR3 spans 14 residues. The junction had 7 bases not matched to a gene; V was cut back by 7 bases and J by 5 bases. CDR1 is MNHNY and CDR2 is SVGAGI in the germline V gene (reference sequence). CDR3: CASNYGTGETEAFF. CDR3 DNA sequence: TGTGCCAGCAACTACGGGACAGGGGAAACTGAAGCTTTCTTT.

This clonotype has just a few counts. V usage is TRBV27 and J usage is TRBJ2-5, with 13 bases lining up with TRBD2. Germline loops: CDR1 MNHEY, CDR2 SMNVEV (reference sequence). CDR3 length: 16 residues. The V gene end was trimmed by 5 bases and the J gene end by 3 bases; junction bases not matched to a gene: 6. The CDR3 protein is CASSGGTSGKEETQYF. The CDR3 bases are TGTGCCAGCAGTGGGGGGACTAGCGGGAAGGAAGAGACCCAGTACTTC.

As for this clonotype: It is likely a read error, because the conserved phenylalanine at the end of the CDR3 is missing. The chain employs TRBV7-9 and TRBJ2-7; TRBD1 aligns across 9 bases. The germline gives CDR1 SEHNR, CDR2 FQNEAQ (reference sequence). V lost 5 bases to trimming and J lost 3 bases; unmatched junction nucleotides: 11. The CDR3 runs 16 residues. The DNA of the CDR3 is TGTGCCAGCAGCGCGGAGTTAGGGACAGGGATCTACGAGCAGTACCTC. It translates to CASSAELGTGIYEQYL.

This chain connects TRBV11-1 to TRBJ1-2; D call uncertain. The CDR3 runs to 12 residues. Trimming removed 8 bases at V and 8 bases at J, with 15 bases between. Germline-derived CDR1 and CDR2 are SGHAT and FQDESV (reference sequence). The CDR3 here is CASVDRGEGYTF. CDR3 coding DNA: TGTGCCAGCGTTGACCGGGGTGAAGGCTACACCTTC.